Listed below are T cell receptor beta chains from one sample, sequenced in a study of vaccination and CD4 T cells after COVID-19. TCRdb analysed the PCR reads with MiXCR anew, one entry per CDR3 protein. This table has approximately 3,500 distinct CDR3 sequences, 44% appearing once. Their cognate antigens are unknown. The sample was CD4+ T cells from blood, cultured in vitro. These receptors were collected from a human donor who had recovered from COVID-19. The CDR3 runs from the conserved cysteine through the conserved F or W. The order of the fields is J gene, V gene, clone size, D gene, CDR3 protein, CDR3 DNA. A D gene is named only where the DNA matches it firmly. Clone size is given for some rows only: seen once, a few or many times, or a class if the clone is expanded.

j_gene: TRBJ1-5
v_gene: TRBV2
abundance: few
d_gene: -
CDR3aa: CASSVEGGQPQHF
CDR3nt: TGTGCCAGCAGTGTCGAGGGCGGGCAGCCCCAGCATTTT

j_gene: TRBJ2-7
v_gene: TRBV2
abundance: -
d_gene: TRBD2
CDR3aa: CASSRTLAGYEQYF
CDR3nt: TGTGCCAGCAGTCGTACGCTAGCGGGTTACGAGCAGTACTTC

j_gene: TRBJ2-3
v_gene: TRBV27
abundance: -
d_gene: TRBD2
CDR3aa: CASSPAGGQADTQYF
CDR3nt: TGTGCCAGCAGCCCAGCGGGGGGGCAGGCAGATACGCAGTATTTT

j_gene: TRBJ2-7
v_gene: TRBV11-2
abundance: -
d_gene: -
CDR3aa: CASSLDTVQEQYF
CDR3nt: TGTGCCAGCAGCTTAGATACAGTTCAAGAGCAGTACTTC

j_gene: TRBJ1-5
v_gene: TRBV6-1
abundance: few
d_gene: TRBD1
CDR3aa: CASSPTYRGEQPQHF
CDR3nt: TGTGCCAGCAGTCCAACCTACAGGGGGGAACAGCCCCAGCATTTT

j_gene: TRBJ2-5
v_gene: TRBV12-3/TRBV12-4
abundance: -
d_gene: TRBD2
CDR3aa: CASSGTQRDETQYF
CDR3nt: TGTGCCAGCAGTGGAACCCAGCGGGATGAGACCCAGTACTTC

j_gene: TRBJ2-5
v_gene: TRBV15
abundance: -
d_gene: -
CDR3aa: CATSRNAQGSGTQYF
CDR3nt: TGTGCCACCAGCAGGAACGCTCAGGGAAGCGGGACCCAGTACTTC

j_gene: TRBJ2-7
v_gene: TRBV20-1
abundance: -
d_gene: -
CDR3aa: CSASGGSGTSAHEQYF
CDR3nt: TGCAGTGCTAGCGGAGGATCCGGGACTTCAGCCCACGAGCAGTACTTC

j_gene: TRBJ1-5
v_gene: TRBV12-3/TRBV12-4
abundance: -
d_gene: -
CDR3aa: CASSFPGNQPQHF
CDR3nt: TGTGCCAGCAGTTTTCCGGGAAATCAGCCCCAGCATTTT

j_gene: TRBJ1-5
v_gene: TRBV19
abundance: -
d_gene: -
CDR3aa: CASSGVHNQPQHF
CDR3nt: TGTGCCAGTAGTGGAGTCCACAATCAGCCCCAGCATTTT

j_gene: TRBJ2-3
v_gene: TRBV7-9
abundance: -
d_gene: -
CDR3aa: CASSLSLPSTDTQYF
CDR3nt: TGTGCCAGCAGCTTATCTCTTCCTAGCACAGATACGCAGTATTTT

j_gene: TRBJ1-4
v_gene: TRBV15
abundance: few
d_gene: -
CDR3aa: CATSRDTRSTYHF
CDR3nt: TGTGCCACCAGCAGAGATACAAGGAGCACCTATCATTTT

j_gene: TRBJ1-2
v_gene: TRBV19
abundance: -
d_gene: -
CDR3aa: CASSISPGGFRYGYTF
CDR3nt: TGTGCCAGTAGTATCTCTCCCGGGGGCTTCCGCTATGGCTACACCTTC

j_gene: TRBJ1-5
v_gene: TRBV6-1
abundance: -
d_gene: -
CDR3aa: CASIKGGFQDQPQHF
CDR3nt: TGTGCCAGCATAAAGGGTGGGTTTCAGGATCAGCCCCAGCATTTT

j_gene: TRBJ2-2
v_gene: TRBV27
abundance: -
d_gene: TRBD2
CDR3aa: CASRISGSRITGELFF
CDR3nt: TGTGCCAGCAGGATTAGCGGGAGTCGTATCACCGGGGAGCTGTTTTTT

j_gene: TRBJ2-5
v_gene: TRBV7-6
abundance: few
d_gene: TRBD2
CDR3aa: CASSFAGTSGGLRETQYF
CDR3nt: TGTGCCAGCAGCTTCGCCGGGACTAGCGGGGGGCTGCGGGAGACCCAGTACTTC

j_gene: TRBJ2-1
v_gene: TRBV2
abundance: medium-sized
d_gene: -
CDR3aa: CASTDVGRARYEQFF
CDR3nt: TGTGCCAGCACCGACGTAGGGCGGGCCCGCTATGAGCAGTTCTTC

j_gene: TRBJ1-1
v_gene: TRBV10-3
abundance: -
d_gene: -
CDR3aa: CAIGGSGRAEAFF
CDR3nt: TGTGCCATCGGAGGGAGCGGGCGCGCTGAAGCTTTCTTT

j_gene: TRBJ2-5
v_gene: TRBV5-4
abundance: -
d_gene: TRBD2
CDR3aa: CASSRTSGGAGETQYF
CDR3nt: TGTGCCAGCAGCCGGACTAGCGGGGGGGCCGGGGAGACCCAGTACTTC

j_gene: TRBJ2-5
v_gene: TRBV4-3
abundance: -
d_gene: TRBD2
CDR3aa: CASSQEWGLAGELEETQYF
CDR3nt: TGCGCCAGCAGCCAAGAATGGGGACTAGCGGGAGAGTTGGAAGAGACCCAGTACTTC

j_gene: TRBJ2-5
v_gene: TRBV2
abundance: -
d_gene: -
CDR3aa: CASSDLGGPETQYF
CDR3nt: TGTGCCAGCAGTGACTTAGGGGGGCCAGAGACCCAGTACTTC

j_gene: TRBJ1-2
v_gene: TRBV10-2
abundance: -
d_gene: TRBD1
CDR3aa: CASSEATGVYGYTF
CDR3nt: TGCGCCAGCAGCGAAGCGACAGGGGTCTATGGCTACACCTTC

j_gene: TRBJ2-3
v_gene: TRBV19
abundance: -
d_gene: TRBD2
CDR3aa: CASSIGIREGGTDTQYF
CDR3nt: TGTGCCAGTAGTATTGGAATACGGGAGGGCGGCACAGATACGCAGTATTTT

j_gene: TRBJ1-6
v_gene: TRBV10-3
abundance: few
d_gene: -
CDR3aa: CAITSGAQGKSPLHF
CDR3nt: TGTGCCATCACCTCAGGTGCCCAGGGGAAATCACCCCTCCACTTT

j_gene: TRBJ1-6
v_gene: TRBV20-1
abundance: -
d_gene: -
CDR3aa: CSARRTVNSPLHF
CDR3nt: TGCAGTGCTAGACGAACAGTCAATTCACCCCTCCACTTT

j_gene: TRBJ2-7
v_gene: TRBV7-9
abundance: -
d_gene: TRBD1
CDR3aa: CASSTGQGYEQYF
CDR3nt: TGCGCCAGCAGCACCGGACAGGGCTACGAGCAGTACTTC

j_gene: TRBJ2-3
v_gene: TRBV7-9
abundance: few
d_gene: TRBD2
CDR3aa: CASSSRTSAITQYF
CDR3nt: TGTGCCAGCAGCTCCCGGACTAGCGCTATTACGCAGTATTTT

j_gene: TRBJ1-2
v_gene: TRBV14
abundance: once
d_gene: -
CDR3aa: CASSQEIGVAYGYTF
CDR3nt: TGTGCCAGCAGCCAAGAGATCGGGGTTGCCTATGGCTACACCTTC

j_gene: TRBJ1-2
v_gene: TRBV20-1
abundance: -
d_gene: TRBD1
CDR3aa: CSAPSGTVFYGYTF
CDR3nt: TGCAGTGCCCCGAGCGGGACAGTCTTCTATGGCTACACCTTC

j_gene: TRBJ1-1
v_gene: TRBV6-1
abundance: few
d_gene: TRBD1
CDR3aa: CASSQQGSEAFF
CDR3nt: TGTGCCAGCAGTCAACAGGGGAGCGAAGCTTTCTTT

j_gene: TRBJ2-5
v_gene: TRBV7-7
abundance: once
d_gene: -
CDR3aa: CASSLLIGAEETQYF
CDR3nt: TGTGCTAGCAGCTTACTAATTGGTGCGGAAGAGACCCAGTACTTC

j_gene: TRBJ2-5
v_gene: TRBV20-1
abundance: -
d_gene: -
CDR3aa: CSAAGRQETQYF
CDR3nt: TGCAGTGCTGCAGGTCGCCAAGAGACCCAGTACTTC

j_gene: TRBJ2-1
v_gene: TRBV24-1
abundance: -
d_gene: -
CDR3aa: CATSDPQDSEYNEQFF
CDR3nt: TGTGCCACCAGTGATCCTCAGGACAGTGAATACAATGAGCAGTTCTTC

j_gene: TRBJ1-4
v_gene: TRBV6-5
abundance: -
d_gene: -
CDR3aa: CASSFGGRDEKLFF
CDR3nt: TGTGCCAGCAGTTTTGGGGGGCGTGATGAAAAACTGTTTTTT

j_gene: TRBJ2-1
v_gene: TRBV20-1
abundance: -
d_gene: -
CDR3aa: CSGLGFSSSYNEQFF
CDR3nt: TGCAGTGGTCTTGGTTTTTCGAGCTCCTACAATGAGCAGTTCTTC

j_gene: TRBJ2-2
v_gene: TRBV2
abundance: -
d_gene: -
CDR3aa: CASSEVWGGELFF
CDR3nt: TGTGCCAGCAGTGAAGTCTGGGGCGGGGAGCTGTTTTTT

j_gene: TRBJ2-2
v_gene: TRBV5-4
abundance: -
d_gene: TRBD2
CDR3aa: CASSPSGGQVGELFF
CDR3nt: TGTGCCAGCAGCCCCTCGGGGGGGCAGGTCGGGGAGCTGTTTTTT

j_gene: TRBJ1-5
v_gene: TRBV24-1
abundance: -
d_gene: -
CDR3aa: CATSDSGAGDSNQPQHF
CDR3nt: TGTGCCACCAGTGACTCGGGTGCAGGAGATAGCAATCAGCCCCAGCATTTT

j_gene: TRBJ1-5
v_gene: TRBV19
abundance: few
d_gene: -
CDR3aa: CASSKGRDQPQHF
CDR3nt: TGTGCCAGTAGTAAAGGGCGAGATCAGCCCCAGCATTTT

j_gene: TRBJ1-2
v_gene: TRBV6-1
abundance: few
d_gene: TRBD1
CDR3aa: CASRRDSNYGYTF
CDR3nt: TGTGCCAGCAGAAGGGACAGCAACTATGGCTACACCTTC

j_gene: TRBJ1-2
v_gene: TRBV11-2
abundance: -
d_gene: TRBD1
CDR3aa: CASTPGHRGYGYTF
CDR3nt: TGTGCCAGCACCCCAGGGCACAGGGGCTATGGCTACACCTTC

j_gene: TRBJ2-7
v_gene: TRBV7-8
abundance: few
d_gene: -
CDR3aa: CASSLGANGYEQYF
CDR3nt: TGTGCCAGCAGCTTAGGTGCAAACGGTTACGAGCAGTACTTC

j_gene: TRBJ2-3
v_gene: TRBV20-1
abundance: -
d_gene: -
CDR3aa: CSAFVDTDTQYF
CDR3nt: TGCAGTGCTTTCGTCGACACAGATACGCAGTATTTT

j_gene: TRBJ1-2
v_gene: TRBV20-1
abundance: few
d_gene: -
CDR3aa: CSASYGGSGYGYTF
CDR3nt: TGCAGTGCCTCGTATGGGGGGTCAGGCTATGGCTACACCTTC

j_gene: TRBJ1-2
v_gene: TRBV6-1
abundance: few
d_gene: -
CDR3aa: CASREGPRNPVYGYTF
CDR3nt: TGTGCCAGCAGGGAAGGGCCTCGCAATCCCGTATATGGCTACACCTTC

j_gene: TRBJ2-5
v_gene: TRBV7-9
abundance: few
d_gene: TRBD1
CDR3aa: CASSLETGGGETQYF
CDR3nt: TGTGCCAGCAGCTTAGAGACAGGGGGCGGAGAGACCCAGTACTTC

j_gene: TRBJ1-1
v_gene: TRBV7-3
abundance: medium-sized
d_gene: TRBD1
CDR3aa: CASSLDRETEAFF
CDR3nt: TGTGCCAGCAGCCTGGACAGGGAAACTGAAGCTTTCTTT

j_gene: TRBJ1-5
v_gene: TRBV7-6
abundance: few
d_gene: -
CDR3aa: CASSPDTFFNQPQHF
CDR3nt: TGTGCCAGCAGCCCGGACACATTTTTTAATCAGCCCCAGCATTTT

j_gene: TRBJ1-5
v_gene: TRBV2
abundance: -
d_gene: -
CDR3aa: CASTGTWGYQPQHF
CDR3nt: TGTGCCAGCACCGGGACCTGGGGGTATCAGCCCCAGCATTTT

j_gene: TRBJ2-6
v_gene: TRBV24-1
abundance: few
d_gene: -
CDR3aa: CATSDPRLSGANVLTF
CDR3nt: TGTGCCACCAGTGATCCACGACTCTCTGGGGCCAACGTCCTGACTTTC

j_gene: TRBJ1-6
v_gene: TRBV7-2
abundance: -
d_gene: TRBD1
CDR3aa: CASSATTGPALHF
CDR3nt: TGTGCCAGCAGCGCCACGACAGGGCCGGCCCTCCACTTT

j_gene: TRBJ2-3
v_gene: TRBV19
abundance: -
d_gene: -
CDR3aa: CASSSFDSSYTDTQYF
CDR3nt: TGTGCCAGTAGTTCGTTTGACTCGAGCTACACAGATACGCAGTATTTT

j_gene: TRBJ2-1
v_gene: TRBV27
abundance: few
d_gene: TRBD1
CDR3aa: CASSLSTVRKGQGAGSYNEQFF
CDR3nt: TGTGCCAGCAGTTTATCGACCGTCCGCAAAGGACAGGGGGCTGGTTCCTACAATGAGCAGTTCTTC

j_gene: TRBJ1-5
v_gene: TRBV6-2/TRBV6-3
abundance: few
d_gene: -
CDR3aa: CASTFHLYQPQHF
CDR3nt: TGTGCCAGCACCTTCCACTTATATCAGCCCCAGCATTTT

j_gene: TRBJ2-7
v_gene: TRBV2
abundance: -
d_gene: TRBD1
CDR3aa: CASRQGATYEQYF
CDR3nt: TGTGCCAGCAGACAGGGGGCCACCTACGAGCAGTACTTC

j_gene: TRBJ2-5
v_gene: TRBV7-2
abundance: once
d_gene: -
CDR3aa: CASSSGLGAGEETQYF
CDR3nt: TGTGCCAGCAGCTCGGGGCTGGGGGCGGGCGAAGAGACCCAGTACTTC

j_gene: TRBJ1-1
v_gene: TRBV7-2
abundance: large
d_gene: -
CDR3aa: CASSPQGQGTEAFF
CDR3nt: TGTGCCAGCAGCCCCCAGGGGCAGGGCACTGAAGCTTTCTTT

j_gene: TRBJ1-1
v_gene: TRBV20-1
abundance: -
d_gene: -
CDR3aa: CSATRQTNTEAFF
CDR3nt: TGCAGTGCAACCCGACAGACTAACACTGAAGCTTTCTTT

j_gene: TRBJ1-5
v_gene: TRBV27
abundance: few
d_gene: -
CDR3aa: CASSSYSGSNQPQHF
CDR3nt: TGTGCCAGCAGTTCTTACTCTGGTAGCAATCAGCCCCAGCATTTT

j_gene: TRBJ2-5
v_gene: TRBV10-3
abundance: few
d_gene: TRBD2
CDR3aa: CATLDSGGETQYF
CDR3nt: TGTGCCACCCTGGACTCCGGGGGGGAGACCCAGTACTTC